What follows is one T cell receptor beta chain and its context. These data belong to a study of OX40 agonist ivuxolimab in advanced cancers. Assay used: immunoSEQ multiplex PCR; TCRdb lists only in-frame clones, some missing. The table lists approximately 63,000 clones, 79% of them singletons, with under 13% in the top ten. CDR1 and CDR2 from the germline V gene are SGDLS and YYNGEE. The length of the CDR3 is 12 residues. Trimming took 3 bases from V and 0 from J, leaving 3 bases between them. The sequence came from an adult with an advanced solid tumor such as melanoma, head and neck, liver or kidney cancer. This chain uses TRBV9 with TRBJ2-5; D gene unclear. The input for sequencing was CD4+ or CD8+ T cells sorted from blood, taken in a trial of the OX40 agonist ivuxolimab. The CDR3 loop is CASSDNQETQYF. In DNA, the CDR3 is TGTGCCAGCAGCGACAACCAAGAGACCCAGTACTTC.